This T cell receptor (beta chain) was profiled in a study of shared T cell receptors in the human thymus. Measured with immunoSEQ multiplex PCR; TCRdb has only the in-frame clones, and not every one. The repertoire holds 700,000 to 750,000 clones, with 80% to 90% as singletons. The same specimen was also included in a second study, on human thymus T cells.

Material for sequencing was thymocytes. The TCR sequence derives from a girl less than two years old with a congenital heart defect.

The CDR3 region is CASSFSTYSGANVLTF. CDR3 DNA sequence: TGTGCCAGCAGCTTTAGTACCTACTCTGGGGCCAACGTCCTGACTTTC. The chain carries TRBV7-2 and TRBJ2-6; D gene uncertain. The V gene's germline CDR1 is SGHTA and CDR2 FQGNSA. There are 16 residues in the CDR3. V lost 3 bases and J 0 bases, leaving 9 bases between the germline ends. Filled out from reference TRBV7-2 and TRBJ2-6, the complete variable domain reads GAGVSQSPSNKVTEKGKDVELRCDPISGHTALYWYRQSLGQGLEFLIYFQGNSAPDKSGLPSDRFSAERTGGSVSTLTIQRTQQEDSAVYLCASSFSTYSGANVLTFGAGSRLTVL.